This is a list of T cell receptor beta chains from one sample in a study of T cells in Graves' hyperthyroidism and ophthalmopathy. TCRdb itself ran the multiplex PCR reads through MiXCR, one entry per CDR3 protein. The sample holds approximately 330,000 distinct CDR3 sequences; over 20% are singletons and the top ten take 50%. Specimen: blood. All receptors come from a woman aged 50 to 65 with Graves' hyperthyroidism. Each CDR3 is given with its conserved first and last residue. A D gene is named only where the DNA matches it firmly. Clone size appears in some rows only: once, few, many, or a class for an expanded clone.

j_call clone_size cdr3_length v_call d_call cdr3_aa cdr3_nt
TRBJ1-2 few 15 TRBV7-9 . CASSGRTPPNYGYTF TGTGCCAGCAGCGGTCGGACACCTCCTAACTATGGCTACACCTTC
TRBJ2-7 few 14 TRBV7-3 . CASSFGLTYYEQYF TGTGCCAGCAGCTTCGGACTTACGTATTACGAGCAGTACTTC
TRBJ2-1 many 11 TRBV20-1 . CSAILYNEQFF TGCAGTGCTATCCTCTACAATGAGCAGTTCTTC
TRBJ2-3 many 19 TRBV18 TRBD2 CASSSTMRLAGPSTDTQYF TGTGCCAGCTCATCCACGATGAGACTAGCGGGCCCTAGCACAGATACGCAGTATTTT
TRBJ2-1 few 17 TRBV29-1 TRBD2 CSVEEGRLAGGGGEQFF TGCAGCGTTGAAGAGGGGCGCCTAGCGGGGGGGGGAGGTGAGCAGTTCTTC
TRBJ2-1 few 19 TRBV29-1 TRBD2 CSVEAETSGIPDSYNEQFF TGCAGCGTTGAAGCAGAGACTAGCGGGATCCCGGACTCCTACAATGAGCAGTTCTTC
TRBJ2-5 many 17 TRBV10-3 TRBD2 CAISEAGTSGSLKTQYF TGTGCCATCAGTGAGGCCGGGACTAGCGGGAGTTTGAAGACCCAGTACTTC
TRBJ1-1 many 13 TRBV2 . CASSEVKGSRAFF TGTGCCAGCAGTGAAGTGAAGGGTTCAAGAGCTTTCTTT
TRBJ2-5 few 14 TRBV28 . CAGSSRRPEETQYF TGTGCCGGCAGTTCCAGAAGGCCCGAAGAGACCCAGTACTTC
TRBJ1-1 many 16 TRBV28 TRBD1 CATRGDRGNRGTEAFF TGTGCCACGAGGGGGGACAGGGGTAATCGAGGCACTGAAGCTTTCTTT
TRBJ1-5 many 17 TRBV20-1 . CSARALPGRETRQPQHF TGCAGTGCTAGAGCCCTTCCGGGACGGGAAACCAGACAGCCCCAGCATTTT
TRBJ2-5 few 17 TRBV11-2 . CASSLGIRSKGQETQYF TGTGCCAGCAGTTTAGGTATCCGTAGTAAGGGGCAAGAGACCCAGTACTTC
TRBJ1-5 . 16 TRBV18 . CASSPMGVQGNQPQHF TGTGCCAGCTCACCAATGGGGGTCCAGGGCAATCAGCCCCAGCATTTT
TRBJ2-5 many 15 TRBV11-2 TRBD2 CASSPRLAGEETQYF TGTGCCAGCAGCCCCCGACTAGCGGGAGAGGAGACCCAGTACTTC
TRBJ2-5 few 16 TRBV11-2 TRBD1 CASSGRTGWVQETQYF TGTGCCAGCAGCGGGAGGACAGGGTGGGTCCAAGAGACCCAGTACTTC
TRBJ1-1 few 16 TRBV10-3 . CAISESNAAANTEAFF TGTGCCATCAGTGAGTCAAACGCTGCAGCGAACACTGAAGCTTTCTTT
TRBJ2-7 . 15 TRBV6-2/TRBV6-3 TRBD1 CASSPGTGSGYEQYF TGTGCCAGCAGTCCCGGGACAGGGTCGGGCTACGAGCAGTACTTC
TRBJ2-2 . 15 TRBV2 . CASSERQLNTGELFF TGTGCCAGCAGTGAGAGACAACTGAACACCGGGGAGCTGTTTTTT
TRBJ1-1 many 14 TRBV28 . CASSSLYEGTEAFF TGTGCCAGCAGTTCCCTATACGAAGGAACCGAAGCTTTCTTT
TRBJ2-5 . 15 TRBV28 TRBD1 CASSLDRGNVKTQYF TGTGCCAGCAGTTTAGACAGGGGAAACGTAAAGACCCAGTACTTC
TRBJ1-2 many 14 TRBV20-1 . CSALPNGGGYGYTF TGCAGTGCTCTACCCAACGGGGGGGGCTATGGCTACACCTTC
TRBJ1-2 many 14 TRBV6-1 . CASRPLRANYGYTF TGTGCCAGCAGGCCTCTCCGGGCTAACTATGGCTACACCTTC
TRBJ1-1 many 15 TRBV20-1 TRBD1 CSARGQGASNTEAFF TGCAGTGCTAGGGGACAGGGGGCTTCGAACACTGAAGCTTTCTTT
TRBJ2-7 many 14 TRBV3-1 . CASSQELARREQYF TGTGCCAGCAGCCAAGAGCTGGCCAGGCGGGAGCAGTACTTC
TRBJ1-2 few 15 TRBV5-1 . CASSLAQDKIPGHTF TGCGCCAGCAGCTTGGCACAGGACAAAATTCCTGGCCACACCTTC
TRBJ1-3 many 15 TRBV28 . CASSLPGSSGNTIYF TGTGCCAGCAGTTTGCCGGGAAGCTCTGGAAACACCATATATTTT
TRBJ2-1 . 15 TRBV12-3/TRBV12-4 TRBD2 CASSFSGEPYNEQFF TGTGCCAGCAGCTTTAGCGGGGAACCCTACAATGAGCAGTTCTTC
TRBJ2-1 . 15 TRBV5-6 TRBD2 CASSRGTSGIDEQFF TGTGCCAGCAGCCGCGGGACTAGCGGGATAGATGAGCAGTTCTTC
TRBJ1-1 many 12 TRBV30 . CAWSSPNTEAFF TGTGCCTGGAGCTCCCCGAACACTGAAGCTTTCTTT
TRBJ2-7 many 14 TRBV27 . CASSLLQGSYEQYF TGTGCCAGCAGTTTATTGCAGGGCTCCTACGAGCAGTACTTC
TRBJ1-3 . 16 TRBV6-1 TRBD1 CASSSGQGASGNTIYF TGTGCCAGCAGTTCGGGACAGGGGGCCTCTGGAAACACCATATATTTT
TRBJ2-5 . 17 TRBV6-1 . CASRKIYGGRYQETQYF TGTGCCAGCAGGAAAATCTATGGAGGGAGGTACCAAGAGACCCAGTACTTC
TRBJ2-1 . 16 TRBV2 TRBD2 CASSAIAGGGYNEQFF TGTGCCAGCAGTGCCATAGCGGGAGGTGGCTACAATGAGCAGTTCTTC
TRBJ2-5 . 14 TRBV6-1 . CASSVPNSWETQYF TGTGCCAGCAGTGTGCCTAATAGCTGGGAGACCCAGTACTTC
TRBJ2-7 . 15 TRBV7-9 TRBD2 CASSRAWTSDYEQYF TGTGCCAGCAGCCGTGCCTGGACTAGCGACTACGAGCAGTACTTC
TRBJ2-7 few 14 TRBV20-1 TRBD2 CSAREGLAGGEQYF TGCAGTGCTAGGGAGGGGCTAGCGGGAGGCGAGCAGTACTTC
TRBJ2-2 . 15 TRBV20-1 . CSARDPSADTGELFF TGCAGTGCTAGAGACCCTAGCGCCGATACCGGGGAGCTGTTTTTT
TRBJ2-1 . 18 TRBV12-5 . CASGPGRRGASSYNEQFF TGTGCTAGTGGCCCGGGTCGAAGGGGGGCGAGCTCCTACAATGAGCAGTTCTTC
TRBJ1-2 many 15 TRBV10-3 TRBD1 CAISDPDRGSYGYTF TGTGCCATCAGTGACCCCGACAGGGGAAGCTATGGCTACACCTTC
TRBJ2-3 many 16 TRBV20-1 TRBD2 CSASEASGLGLNTQYF TGCAGTGCCAGCGAAGCTAGCGGACTAGGTTTAAATACGCAGTATTTT
TRBJ2-1 . 14 TRBV7-2 . CASSFRTAYNEQFF TGTGCCAGCAGCTTCCGGACTGCCTACAATGAGCAGTTCTTC
TRBJ1-3 few 13 TRBV20-1 . CSARGDAGNTIYF TGCAGTGCTAGAGGGGACGCTGGAAACACCATATATTTT
TRBJ1-2 . 15 TRBV12-3/TRBV12-4 . CASNPRGGSAAGYTF TGTGCCAGCAACCCAAGGGGGGGATCGGCTGCTGGCTACACCTTC
TRBJ1-3 many 13 TRBV5-1 TRBD1 CASSLTGEDTIYF TGCGCCAGCAGCCTGACAGGGGAGGACACCATATATTTT
TRBJ1-6 . 14 TRBV20-1 . CSASPTRLNSPLHF TGCAGTGCTAGCCCGACCAGACTTAATTCACCCCTCCACTTT
TRBJ2-7 many 13 TRBV20-1 . CSARVGGIYEQYF TGCAGTGCTAGAGTTGGGGGGATCTACGAGCAGTACTTC
TRBJ2-4 few 19 TRBV14 . CASSQGEPSIRWAKNIQYF TGTGCCAGCAGCCAAGGAGAGCCATCAATCCGCTGGGCCAAAAACATTCAGTACTTC
TRBJ2-7 few 13 TRBV5-1 . CASSHRQSYEQYF TGCGCCAGCAGCCACAGACAGAGCTACGAGCAGTACTTC
TRBJ2-6 many 14 TRBV9 . CASSPPAGANVLTF TGTGCCAGCAGCCCTCCGGCTGGGGCCAACGTCCTGACTTTC
TRBJ1-2 . 12 TRBV20-1 . CSADRQAASYTF TGCAGTGCCGACCGACAGGCGGCAAGCTACACCTTC
TRBJ2-1 few 16 TRBV11-1 TRBD1 CASKKTLGTGVNEQFF TGTGCCAGCAAAAAAACCCTCGGGACAGGGGTCAATGAGCAGTTCTTC
TRBJ1-2 many 15 TRBV10-3 . CAISDPFRGGYGYTF TGTGCCATCAGTGACCCGTTTAGGGGAGGCTATGGCTACACCTTC
TRBJ1-1 many 11 TRBV6-1 . CASDRNTEAFF TGTGCCAGCGATCGTAACACTGAAGCTTTCTTT
TRBJ1-2 few 14 TRBV5-1 . CASREGHSNYGYTF TGCGCCAGCAGAGAGGGCCACTCGAATTATGGCTACACCTTC
TRBJ1-1 many 14 TRBV28 . CASSSQQGNTEAFF TGTGCCAGCAGTTCTCAACAGGGGAACACTGAAGCTTTCTTT
TRBJ2-3 many 15 TRBV5-6 TRBD1 CACSFTRGRTDTQYF TGTGCCTGCAGCTTCACCAGGGGGCGCACAGATACGCAGTATTTT